These 5 T cell receptor beta chains originate from one sample sequenced in a study of CD8 T cells in Susac syndrome. Roughly 0.5 to 1 ug RNA was reverse transcribed with random hexamers. TCRdb re-called the immunoSEQ multiplex PCR reads through MiXCR, storing one row per CDR3 protein. The table shows 100,000 to 150,000 distinct CDR3 sequences, with 90% to 95% occurring only once. Source material: CD8+ T cells from PBMCs. These receptors all come from a human donor with multiple sclerosis.

This chain links TRBV19 with TRBJ1-5; a weak D match, TRBD1 (6 bases). Looked up from germline, CDR1 is LNHDA and CDR2 is SQIVND (reference sequence). CDR3 length equals 16 residues. Between the trimmed V and J ends, which lost 3 bases and 5 bases, there was a span of 17 bases. CDR3: CASSIVRGSGDQPQHF. The CDR3 DNA follows: TGTGCCAGTAGTATTGTAAGGGGGTCTGGGGATCAGCCCCAGCATTTT.

This clonotype was seen a single time. The chain joins TRBV6-1 to TRBJ2-7, with D possibly called TRBD1 or TRBD2 (5 bases each). V was trimmed by 8 bases and J by 5 bases, leaving 22 bases between them. The germline gives CDR1 MNHNS, CDR2 SASEGT. The CDR3 consists of 15 residues. The CDR3 protein is CASARFRERGDEQYV. In DNA form, the CDR3 reads TGTGCCAGCGCCAGGTTTCGAGAAAGAGGGGACGAGCAGTACGTC.

This clonotype was recorded a few times. This chain uses TRBV27 with TRBJ2-5; tentative D call: TRBD1 (6 bases). Germline V gene lookup returns CDR1 MNHEY and CDR2 SMNVEV (reference sequence). The CDR3 length is 12 residues. Trimming pared 2 bases from V and 7 bases from J, leaving 8 bases between. CDR3 sequence reads: CASSLGGGTQYF. In DNA form, the CDR3 reads TGTGCCAGCAGTTTAGGGGGCGGGACCCAGTACTTC.

This chain uses TRBV7-8 with TRBJ2-7; D possibly corresponds to TRBD2 (5 bases). The V gene's germline CDR1 is SGHVS and CDR2 FQNEAQ. The CDR3 has 15 residues. Trimming took off 5 bases at V and 5 bases at J, with 19 bases between the two ends. Written as DNA, the CDR3 is TGTGCCAGCAGCAAAACCCGGGGAACGGGCCACGAGCAGTACTTC. Its translation: CASSKTRGTGHEQYF.

The CDR3 reads CASSIGGNEQYV. The CDR3 coding sequence is TGTGCCAGCAGTATAGGGGGTAACGAGCAGTACGTC. V gene TRBV7-9 combines with J gene TRBJ2-7; tentatively, D is TRBD1 (6 bases). Germline lookup yields CDR1 SEHNR and CDR2 FQNEAQ (reference sequence). The length of the CDR3 is 12 residues. The V and J ends lost 6 bases and 5 bases respectively, with 11 bases between them.